This T cell receptor beta chain originates from a study of T cell changes during pregnancy in multiple sclerosis. The V segment lost 3 bases and the J segment 7 bases; nucleotides outside the gene matches: 16. Germline-derived CDR1 and CDR2 are SGHDT and YYEEEE. The CDR3 contains 19 residues. Produced via immunoSEQ multiplex PCR; TCRdb's table is partial and in-frame only. The sample lists about 40,000 clones, roughly 88% occurring once. This receptor was identified in a female donor in good health, enrolled as a control in a pregnancy study. This chain links TRBV5-6 with TRBJ2-1, with 13 bases lining up with TRBD2. Sequenced material: peripheral blood, taken in the first trimester of pregnancy. Here the CDR3 reads CASSSEGAGLAGVRNEQFF. CDR3 nucleotides: TGTGCCAGCAGCTCCGAAGGGGCTGGACTAGCGGGAGTTAGGAATGAGCAGTTCTTC. The whole variable domain, filled in from reference TRBV5-6 and TRBJ2-1, reads DAGVTQSPTHLIKTRGQQVTLRCSPKSGHDTVSWYQQALGQGPQFIFQYYEEEERQRGNFPDRFSGHQFPNYSSELNVNALLLGDSALYLCASSSEGAGLAGVRNEQFFGPGTRLTVL.